These 20 T cell receptor beta chains originate from one sample sequenced in a study of cytomegalovirus exposure and HLA in healthy donors. With 60 Vbeta and 13 Jbeta primers, the PCR was carried out. Profiling relied on immunoSEQ multiplex PCR, and the TCRdb table lists in-frame clones only, not all of them. The sample carries some 120,000 clones, 73% recorded once. Sequenced: PBMCs. These receptors all stem from a man aged 55 to 70 in good health and CMV-seropositive.

The chain uses TRBV6-5 and TRBJ1-1; D is uncertain. The CDR3 is made up of 13 amino acids. Germline-derived CDR1 and CDR2 are MNHEY and SVGAGI. V was clipped by 0 bases and J by 7 bases, with 9 bases between them. CDR3 sequence reads: CASSYSRRREAFF. Written as DNA, the CDR3 is TGTGCCAGCAGTTACTCGAGGAGACGTGAAGCTTTCTTT.

This clone was seen only a few times. V is TRBV5-1 and J is TRBJ2-3, with TRBD1 identical over 9 bases. The germline gives CDR1 SGHRS, CDR2 YFSETQ. This CDR3 is built from 16 residues. The V gene end was trimmed by 3 bases and the J gene end by 1 base; junction bases not matched to a gene: 6. CDR3 region: CASSWGGQGGTDTQYF. CDR3 bases: TGCGCCAGCAGCTGGGGGGGACAGGGAGGCACAGATACGCAGTATTTT.

The V and J genes are TRBV4-2 and TRBJ1-2; D uncertain. CDR1 and CDR2 from the germline V gene are LGHNA and YNFKEQ. CDR3 size: 14 residues. Trimming removed 3 bases at V and 3 bases at J, with 11 bases between. The CDR3 DNA reads as TGTGCCAGCAGCCAGGTGGGCAGCCACTATGGCTACACCTTC. Its protein product is CASSQVGSHYGYTF.

The chain uses TRBV15 and TRBJ1-4; D not resolved. The germline V gene encodes CDR1 LNHNV and CDR2 YYDKDF (reference sequence). Trimming shortened V by 0 bases and J by 5 bases, and 10 bases separated the two germline ends. The CDR3 is 15 residues long. The CDR3 loop is CATSRDREGNEKLFF. Here the CDR3 DNA reads TGTGCCACCAGCAGAGATCGTGAGGGAAATGAAAAACTGTTTTTT.

The chain employs TRBV11-2 and TRBJ1-1, with D possibly matching TRBD1 (5 bases). The germline gives CDR1 SGHAT, CDR2 FQNNGV. The CDR3 has 14 residues. The V gene lost 5 bases and the J gene lost 7 bases, with 17 bases spanning the gap. CDR3 in amino acids: CASSPAGRDLEAFF. The CDR3 nucleotides are TGTGCCAGCAGCCCGGCGGGGAGGGACCTTGAAGCTTTCTTT.

This clone is a singleton in its sample. This rearrangement joins TRBV6-6 to TRBJ2-7; 9 bases agree with TRBD1. Germline V gives CDR1 MNHNY, CDR2 SVGAGI (reference sequence). V shed 5 bases and J 1 base; nucleotides not matched to a gene: 6. This CDR3 spans 15 amino acids. The CDR3 loop reads CASSSPGQGSYEQYF. The CDR3 DNA reads TGTGCCAGCAGTAGCCCGGGACAGGGATCCTACGAGCAGTACTTC.

V gene TRBV27 combines with J gene TRBJ2-5, with TRBD2 identical over 10 bases. V was clipped by 3 bases and J by 7 bases; unmatched bases: 11. Germline V lookup: CDR1 MNHEY, CDR2 SMNVEV (reference sequence). The CDR3 has 16 residues. CDR3 in DNA: TGTGCCAGCAGTTTGGATACTAGCGGGGATCTCCGGACCCAGTACTTC. Amino acid sequence: CASSLDTSGDLRTQYF.

This chain connects TRBV2 to TRBJ1-5; D is possibly TRBD1 (5 bases). The germline V gene encodes CDR1 SNHLY and CDR2 FYNNEI. CDR3 length: 14 amino acids. Trimming removed 8 bases from V and 5 bases from J, with 16 bases in between. In nucleotides, the CDR3 is TGTGCCAGCTCATATCCTGGGGCGTATCAGCCCCAGCATTTT. As protein: CASSYPGAYQPQHF. The complete variable domain, with remaining parts taken from reference TRBV2 and TRBJ1-5, reads EPEVTQTPSHQVTQMGQEVILRCVPISNHLYFYWYRQILGQKVEFLVSFYNNEISEKSEIFDDQFSVERPDGSNFTLKIRSTKLEDSAMYFCASSYPGAYQPQHFGDGTRLSIL.

This clone has a handful of counts. The chain couples TRBV11-3 to TRBJ2-3; tentative D call: TRBD2 (6 bases). The germline V gene has CDR1 SGHNT and CDR2 YENEEA. The germline V and J ends were trimmed by 5 bases and 1 base, with 10 bases remaining between them. The CDR3 contains 14 residues. CDR3 nucleotide sequence: TGTGCCAGCAGCCACTCGGGGGGCACAGATACGCAGTATTTT. Translated, it gives CASSHSGGTDTQYF.

This chain links TRBV30 with TRBJ2-3; 11 bases map to TRBD2. This CDR3 region has 16 residues. Looked up from germline, CDR1 is GTSNPN and CDR2 is SVGIG (reference sequence). J gave up 0 bases and V 4 bases, and 6 bases lay outside the gene matches. CDR3 region: CAWMLAGGTSTDTQYF. The DNA for the CDR3 is TGTGCCTGGATGCTAGCGGGGGGAACTAGCACAGATACGCAGTATTTT.

This rearrangement joins TRBV5-4 to TRBJ2-5, with 13 bases fitting TRBD2. Germline V gives CDR1 SGHNT, CDR2 YYREEE (reference sequence). This CDR3 region has 17 residues. V gave up 4 bases and J gave up 5 bases; unmatched junction bases: 11. The CDR3: CASSIPRGTSGAETQYF. For the CDR3, the DNA is TGTGCCAGCAGCATCCCCCGCGGGACTAGCGGGGCGGAGACCCAGTACTTC. The full variable domain, with the rest looked up from reference TRBV5-4 and TRBJ2-5, is ETGVTQSPTHLIKTRGQQVTLRCSSQSGHNTVSWYQQALGQGPQFIFQYYREEENGRGNFPPRFSGLQFPNYSSELNVNALELDDSALYLCASSIPRGTSGAETQYFGPGTRLLVL.

This chain uses TRBV9 with TRBJ2-7; TRBD1 matches 7 bases. Germline V gene lookup returns CDR1 SGDLS and CDR2 YYNGEE. The V and J ends lost 3 bases and 5 bases, in that order; junction bases with no gene match: 14. The CDR3 contains 16 residues. The CDR3 DNA reads TGTGCCAGCAGCGCAAAAGCATCACAGGGGACCCACGAGCAGTACTTC. It yields the protein CASSAKASQGTHEQYF.

The chain joins TRBV6-5 to TRBJ2-2; D gene ambiguous. This CDR3 spans 15 amino acids. Germline-derived CDR1 and CDR2 are MNHEY and SVGAGI. Trimming cost V 2 bases and J 0 bases, with 7 bases left between them. CDR3 in amino acids: CASSYEVANTGELFF. In DNA form, the CDR3 reads TGTGCCAGCAGTTACGAGGTCGCGAACACCGGGGAGCTGTTTTTT.

The chain couples TRBV19 to TRBJ2-7; D unresolved. Germline V lookup: CDR1 LNHDA, CDR2 SQIVND (reference sequence). This CDR3 spans 14 amino acids. The ends were cut back, 6 bases at V and 4 bases at J, with 16 bases in the middle. DNA for the CDR3: TGTGCCAGTAGCGATCGAGGCCAGTCGTACGAGCAGTACTTC. Protein: CASSDRGQSYEQYF.

This clone was picked up a small number of times. One end of the junction fails to match germline, which may point to a read error. This chain joins TRBV7-7 and TRBJ1-3, with D maybe TRBD1 (5 bases). The CDR3 runs to 14 residues. Per the germline V gene, CDR1 is SSHAT and CDR2 is FNYEAQ (reference sequence). CDR3 sequence: CASSPQGSGNTIYF. The CDR3 region has the DNA TGTGCTAGCAGCCCCCAGGGATCGGGAAACACCATATATTTT.

The J gene is TRBJ1-2, the V gene TRBV19, with 9 bases aligning to TRBD1. The V segment lost 8 bases and the J segment 6 bases; nucleotides outside the gene matches: 7. This CDR3 has 13 amino acids. Looked up from germline, CDR1 is LNHDA and CDR2 is SQIVND (reference sequence). Here the CDR3 reads CASGDREKHGYTF. DNA of the CDR3: TGTGCCAGTGGGGACAGGGAGAAGCATGGCTACACCTTC.

The chain combines TRBV25-1 with TRBJ1-2; no definite D call. Germline assignment: CDR1 MGHDK and CDR2 SYGVNS. The V gene lost 3 bases and the J gene lost 4 bases, with 9 bases spanning the gap. The CDR3 is made up of 13 amino acids. CDR3 nucleotides: TGTGCCAGCAGTGACAGGCCATCCTATGGCTACACCTTC. It yields the protein CASSDRPSYGYTF.

This clone was counted only a few times. This chain uses TRBV25-1 with TRBJ1-1, with D perhaps TRBD1 (6 bases). This CDR3 spans 13 amino acids. Germline assignment: CDR1 MGHDK and CDR2 SYGVNS. Trimming removed 4 bases at V and 4 bases at J, with 10 bases between. CDR3 sequence (DNA): TGTGCCAGCAGTGTGGGACACTTCACTGAAGCTTTCTTT. Translation: CASSVGHFTEAFF.

This clone was recorded a few times. The chain carries TRBV5-1 and TRBJ2-3, with 13 bases that match TRBD2. V dropped 1 base and J dropped 5; count of bases not matched to a gene: 4. Per the germline V gene, CDR1 is SGHRS and CDR2 is YFSETQ. The CDR3 contains 16 residues. The CDR3 is CASSLTSGGAIDTQYF. The CDR3 nucleotides are TGCGCCAGCAGCTTGACTAGCGGGGGGGCTATAGATACGCAGTATTTT.

The chain carries TRBV7-6 and TRBJ2-1, with D unclear. This CDR3 comprises 12 residues. CDR1 and CDR2 (germline): SGHVS, FNYEAQ. V shed 8 bases and J shed 4 bases, with 9 bases lying between them. Here the CDR3 DNA reads TGTGCCAGCGCGGTTGGGTACAATGAGCAGTTCTTC. Translation gives CASAVGYNEQFF.